Listed below are T cell receptor beta chains from one sample, sequenced in a study of control samples from healthy donors and cancer patients. Profiled with immunoSEQ multiplex PCR; TCRdb holds only in-frame clones, not every one. The sample carries under 150,000 clones, about 94% recorded once. Sequencing used blood. These receptors were obtained from a man younger than 45 in good health. CDR3s include the opening cysteine and the closing phenylalanine or tryptophan. The order of the fields is J gene, D gene, clone size, V gene, CDR3 DNA, CDR3 protein. A D gene is named only where the DNA matches it firmly. A clone size is listed for some rows: how often the clone was seen (once, few, many), or a class if it is expanded.

j_call: TRBJ1-5
d_call: TRBD1
clone_size: .
v_call: TRBV28
cdr3_nt: TGTGCCAGCAGTTGGGACAGGGAGAAGCCCCAGCATTTT
cdr3_aa: CASSWDREKPQHF

j_call: TRBJ2-1
d_call: TRBD2
clone_size: .
v_call: TRBV2
cdr3_nt: TGTGCCAGCAGAACCGGGACTACCTACAATGAGCAGTTCTTC
cdr3_aa: CASRTGTTYNEQFF

j_call: TRBJ2-3
d_call: .
clone_size: .
v_call: TRBV19
cdr3_nt: TGTGCCAGTAGTACTGGACGCAAGGTACTGGCAGATACGCAGTATTTT
cdr3_aa: CASSTGRKVLADTQYF

j_call: TRBJ2-2
d_call: .
clone_size: .
v_call: TRBV24-1
cdr3_nt: TGTGCCACCAGTGATTTTGAGGGGCAGGCAAACACCGGGGAGCTGTTTTTT
cdr3_aa: CATSDFEGQANTGELFF

j_call: TRBJ1-4
d_call: TRBD1
clone_size: .
v_call: TRBV5-4
cdr3_nt: TGTGCCAGCGGGACCGGGACAGGGAATGAAAAACTGTTTTTT
cdr3_aa: CASGTGTGNEKLFF

j_call: TRBJ1-2
d_call: .
clone_size: .
v_call: TRBV7-9
cdr3_nt: TGTGCCAGCAGCTTAGCGGTAATCAGGGAGGGCTACACCTTC
cdr3_aa: CASSLAVIREGYTF

j_call: TRBJ1-2
d_call: TRBD1
clone_size: once
v_call: TRBV14
cdr3_nt: TGTGCCAGCAGCCTGCAAGGACAGGGAATATACGGCTACACCTTC
cdr3_aa: CASSLQGQGIYGYTF

j_call: TRBJ1-1
d_call: .
clone_size: .
v_call: TRBV10-3
cdr3_nt: TGTGCCATCGGTTTCGGGGGAGAAGCTTTCTTT
cdr3_aa: CAIGFGGEAFF

j_call: TRBJ1-1
d_call: .
clone_size: few
v_call: TRBV5-4
cdr3_nt: TGTGCCAGCAGCTTGGGCACCGGCACTGAAGCTTTCTTT
cdr3_aa: CASSLGTGTEAFF

j_call: TRBJ2-3
d_call: .
clone_size: .
v_call: TRBV5-4
cdr3_nt: TGTGCCAGCACCCATGCGGGCCCCGGCGAAGATACGCAGTATTTT
cdr3_aa: CASTHAGPGEDTQYF

j_call: TRBJ2-2
d_call: .
clone_size: .
v_call: TRBV9
cdr3_nt: TGTGCCAGCAGCGTAGACTTGACCGGGGAGCTGTTTTTT
cdr3_aa: CASSVDLTGELFF

j_call: TRBJ1-1
d_call: .
clone_size: .
v_call: TRBV11-2
cdr3_nt: TGTGCCAGCAGCTTGGGAGCCGGGGGCTCAGAAGCTTTCTTT
cdr3_aa: CASSLGAGGSEAFF

j_call: TRBJ2-1
d_call: .
clone_size: .
v_call: TRBV6-4
cdr3_nt: TGTGCCAGCAGTTCACTTATTAACAATGAGCAGTTCTTC
cdr3_aa: CASSSLINNEQFF

j_call: TRBJ1-2
d_call: TRBD1
clone_size: .
v_call: TRBV19
cdr3_nt: TGTGCCAGTAGTTACCAACAGGGGAACACCTTC
cdr3_aa: CASSYQQGNTF

j_call: TRBJ2-7
d_call: .
clone_size: .
v_call: TRBV6-1
cdr3_nt: TGTGCCAGCAGTGAAAGGGGGGGCTCCTACGAGCAGTACTTC
cdr3_aa: CASSERGGSYEQYF

j_call: TRBJ2-6
d_call: TRBD1
clone_size: .
v_call: TRBV5-5
cdr3_nt: TGTGCCAGCAGCTTGGCGGGACAGGGGGTCTCTGGGGCCAACGTCCTGACTTTC
cdr3_aa: CASSLAGQGVSGANVLTF

j_call: TRBJ2-7
d_call: TRBD2
clone_size: once
v_call: TRBV7-9
cdr3_nt: TGTGCCAGCAGCTTATCCTGGACCGGGACTAGCGGTTTCTACGAGCAGTACTTC
cdr3_aa: CASSLSWTGTSGFYEQYF

j_call: TRBJ2-3
d_call: TRBD1
clone_size: .
v_call: TRBV10-1
cdr3_nt: TGCGCCAGCAGTCTGACAGGGGACTCCACAGATACGCAGTATTTT
cdr3_aa: CASSLTGDSTDTQYF

j_call: TRBJ1-1
d_call: .
clone_size: .
v_call: TRBV5-6
cdr3_nt: TGTGCCAGCAGCTTGGCAGGCAGGAACACTGAAGCTTTCTTT
cdr3_aa: CASSLAGRNTEAFF

j_call: TRBJ1-1
d_call: .
clone_size: .
v_call: TRBV5-1
cdr3_nt: TGCGCCAGCAGTCGAGACAGAAATGAAGCTTTCTTT
cdr3_aa: CASSRDRNEAFF

j_call: TRBJ1-3
d_call: .
clone_size: .
v_call: TRBV9
cdr3_nt: TGTGCCAGCAGCGTACTGGACAGCTCTGGAAACACCATATATTTT
cdr3_aa: CASSVLDSSGNTIYF

j_call: TRBJ1-1
d_call: .
clone_size: .
v_call: TRBV15
cdr3_nt: TGTGCCACCAGCGACCGACAGAGCCCTAACACTGAAGCTTTCTTT
cdr3_aa: CATSDRQSPNTEAFF

j_call: TRBJ2-7
d_call: .
clone_size: .
v_call: TRBV5-1
cdr3_nt: TGCGCCAGCAGCTTGGGCGGGGCCCCTTTTGAGGAGCAGTACTTC
cdr3_aa: CASSLGGAPFEEQYF

j_call: TRBJ2-7
d_call: .
clone_size: .
v_call: TRBV11-1
cdr3_nt: TGTGCCAGCAGCCCCCTTCAGGGCTACGAGCAGTACTTC
cdr3_aa: CASSPLQGYEQYF

j_call: TRBJ2-5
d_call: TRBD2
clone_size: once
v_call: TRBV6-2/TRBV6-3
cdr3_nt: TGTGCCAGCAGTTACTCGACTAGCGGGGCCCGTGGGGAGACCCAGTACTTC
cdr3_aa: CASSYSTSGARGETQYF

j_call: TRBJ2-1
d_call: TRBD2
clone_size: .
v_call: TRBV7-8
cdr3_nt: TGTGCCAGCAGTCCTAGGGGAGGGGTATCGTCCTACAATGAGCAGTTCTTC
cdr3_aa: CASSPRGGVSSYNEQFF

j_call: TRBJ1-6
d_call: .
clone_size: .
v_call: TRBV2
cdr3_nt: TGTGCCAGCAGCACAACAGGTTATAATTCACCCCTCCACTTT
cdr3_aa: CASSTTGYNSPLHF

j_call: TRBJ1-4
d_call: .
clone_size: .
v_call: TRBV2
cdr3_nt: TGTGCCAGCAGTGTCATCGGGGGATATGAAAAACTGTTTTTT
cdr3_aa: CASSVIGGYEKLFF

j_call: TRBJ1-5
d_call: TRBD1
clone_size: .
v_call: TRBV5-5
cdr3_nt: TGTGCCAGCAGCTACGGGACAGGGAGGGGGTTGCAGCCCCAGCATTTT
cdr3_aa: CASSYGTGRGLQPQHF

j_call: TRBJ1-6
d_call: TRBD1
clone_size: .
v_call: TRBV5-4
cdr3_nt: TGTGCCAGCAGACTAGGGGGCGCCTATAATTCACCCCTCCACTTT
cdr3_aa: CASRLGGAYNSPLHF

j_call: TRBJ1-5
d_call: .
clone_size: .
v_call: TRBV7-2
cdr3_nt: TGTGCCAGCAGCTTAGATGGGGTGAGGGGTCAGCCCCAGCATTTT
cdr3_aa: CASSLDGVRGQPQHF

j_call: TRBJ2-5
d_call: .
clone_size: .
v_call: TRBV9
cdr3_nt: TGTGCCAGCAGCGAGGGGACCCAGAGGGGCGAGACCCAGTACTTC
cdr3_aa: CASSEGTQRGETQYF

j_call: TRBJ1-2
d_call: .
clone_size: .
v_call: TRBV24-1
cdr3_nt: TGTGCCACCAGTCAAACAGACTATGGCTACACCTTC
cdr3_aa: CATSQTDYGYTF

j_call: TRBJ1-3
d_call: .
clone_size: .
v_call: TRBV30
cdr3_nt: TGTGCCTGGAGGTCTAGTTCTGGAAACACCATATATTTT
cdr3_aa: CAWRSSSGNTIYF

j_call: TRBJ2-5
d_call: TRBD1
clone_size: .
v_call: TRBV20-1
cdr3_nt: TGCAGTGCTAGTCCCGACAGGGGGGAAGAGACCCAGTACTTC
cdr3_aa: CSASPDRGEETQYF

j_call: TRBJ2-7
d_call: TRBD1
clone_size: once
v_call: TRBV5-1
cdr3_nt: TGCGCCAGCAGCTCCTCCGGGACAGTCTCCTACGAGCAGTACTTC
cdr3_aa: CASSSSGTVSYEQYF